The 6 T cell receptor beta chains in this list originate from one sample, sequenced in a study of blood T cell repertoires in COVID-19. This table comes from immunoSEQ multiplex PCR, and its TCRdb copy is limited to in-frame clones, with some not included. The data show some 100,000 clones, approximately 86% seen once. The sample taken for sequencing was peripheral blood. These receptors were collected from a human donor in a cohort sampled during active COVID-19.

V and J are TRBV27 and TRBJ2-7; 10 positions agree with TRBD2. The junction had 9 bases not matched to a gene; V was cut back by 5 bases and J by 5 bases. The CDR3 sequence is 15 residues long. Germline V gene sequence: CDR1 MNHEY, CDR2 SMNVEV (reference sequence). The CDR3 is CASSDPSGRADEQYF. In DNA, the CDR3 is TGTGCCAGCAGTGATCCGAGCGGGAGGGCTGACGAGCAGTACTTC.

V gene TRBV3-1 (or the pseudogene TRBV3-2) combines with J gene TRBJ1-3, with D tentatively TRBD1 (6 bases). Looked up from germline, CDR1 is LGHDT and CDR2 is YNNKEL (reference sequence). CDR3 length: 16 amino acids. V lost 6 bases and J lost 1, with 16 bases in between. In DNA, the CDR3 is TGTGCCAGCAGTACTTACAGGGTGAGGTCTGGAAACACCATATATTTT. It encodes CASSTYRVRSGNTIYF.

Here the CDR3 reads CASSLDEWASGKQYF. The CDR3 DNA follows: TGTGCCAGTAGCCTAGACGAGTGGGCTAGCGGGAAACAGTACTTC. V is TRBV19 and J is TRBJ2-7; 9 bases are a match to TRBD2. V gave up 6 bases and J gave up 10 bases; unmatched junction bases: 16. The CDR3 sequence is 15 residues long. Germline V gene lookup returns CDR1 LNHDA and CDR2 SQIVND (reference sequence).

The rearrangement joins TRBV5-1 to TRBJ2-3, with D unclear. CDR3 length: 14 amino acids. Trimming removed 0 bases at V and 5 bases at J, with 10 bases between. Germline lookup yields CDR1 SGHRS and CDR2 YFSETQ. This CDR3 is CASSLELTGDTQYF. The CDR3 DNA follows: TGCGCCAGCAGCTTGGAGCTAACCGGAGATACGCAGTATTTT.

This chain connects TRBV6-5 to TRBJ1-1, with D unresolved. V was clipped by 0 bases and J by 1 base, with 6 bases between them. Germline V gene lookup returns CDR1 MNHEY and CDR2 SVGAGI. The CDR3 loop spans 14 amino acids. For the CDR3, the DNA is TGTGCCAGCAGTTACTCTCGGAGGAACACTGAAGCTTTCTTT. Its translation is CASSYSRRNTEAFF.

This rearrangement joins TRBV24-1 to TRBJ2-1; TRBD2 aligns across 8 bases. CDR1 is KGHDR and CDR2 is SFDVKD in the germline V gene. This CDR3 is built from 16 residues. With V trimmed by 4 bases and J by 3 bases, 7 bases remained unmatched. The CDR3 bases are TGTGCCACCAGTGACTACACTAGCGGAGTCTACAATGAGCAGTTCTTC. Translating gives CATSDYTSGVYNEQFF.